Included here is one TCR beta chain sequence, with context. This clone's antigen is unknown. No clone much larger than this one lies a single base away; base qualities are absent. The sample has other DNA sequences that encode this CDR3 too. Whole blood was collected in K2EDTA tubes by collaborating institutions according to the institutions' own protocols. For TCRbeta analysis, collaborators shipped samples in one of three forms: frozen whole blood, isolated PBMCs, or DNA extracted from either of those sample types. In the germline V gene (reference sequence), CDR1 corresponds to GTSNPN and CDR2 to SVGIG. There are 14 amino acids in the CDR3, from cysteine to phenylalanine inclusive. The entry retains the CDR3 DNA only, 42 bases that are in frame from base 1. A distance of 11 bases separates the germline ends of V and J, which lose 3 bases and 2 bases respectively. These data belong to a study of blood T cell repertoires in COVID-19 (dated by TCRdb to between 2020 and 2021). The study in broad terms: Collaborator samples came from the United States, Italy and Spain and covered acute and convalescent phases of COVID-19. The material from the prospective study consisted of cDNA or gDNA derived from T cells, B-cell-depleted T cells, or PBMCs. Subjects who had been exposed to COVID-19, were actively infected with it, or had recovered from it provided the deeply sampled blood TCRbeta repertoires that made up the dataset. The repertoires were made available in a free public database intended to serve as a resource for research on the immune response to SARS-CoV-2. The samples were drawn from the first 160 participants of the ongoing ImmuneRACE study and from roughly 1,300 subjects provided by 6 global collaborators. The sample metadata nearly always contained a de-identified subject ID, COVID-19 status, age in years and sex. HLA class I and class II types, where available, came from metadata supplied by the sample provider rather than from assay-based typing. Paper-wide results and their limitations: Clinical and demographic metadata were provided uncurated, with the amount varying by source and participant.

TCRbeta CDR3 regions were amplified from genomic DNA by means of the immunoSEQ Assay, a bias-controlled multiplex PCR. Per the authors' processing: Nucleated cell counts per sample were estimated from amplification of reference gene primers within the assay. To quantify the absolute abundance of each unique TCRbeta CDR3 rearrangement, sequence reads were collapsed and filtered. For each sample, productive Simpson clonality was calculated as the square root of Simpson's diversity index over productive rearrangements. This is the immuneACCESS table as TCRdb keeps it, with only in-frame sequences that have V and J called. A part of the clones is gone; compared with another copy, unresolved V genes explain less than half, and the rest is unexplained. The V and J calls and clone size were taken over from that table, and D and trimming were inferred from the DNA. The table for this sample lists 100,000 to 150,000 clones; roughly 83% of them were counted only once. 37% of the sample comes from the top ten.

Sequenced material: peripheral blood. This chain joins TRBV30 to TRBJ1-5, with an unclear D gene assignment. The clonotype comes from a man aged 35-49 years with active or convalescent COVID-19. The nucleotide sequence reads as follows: TGTGCCTGGAGCAGAGGCAGAGGCAATCAGCCCCAGCATTTT. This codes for CAWSRGRGNQPQHF.